Shown below are 21 T cell receptor beta chains from a single sample sequenced in a study of T cells in Graves' hyperthyroidism and ophthalmopathy. RNA transcripts were the template for amplifying TCR beta CDR3 regions. When the TCR CDR3 underwent first-round RT-PCR, the HTBI primer set was used. TCRdb reanalysed the multiplex PCR reads using MiXCR and keeps one entry per CDR3 protein. Among roughly 500,000 distinct CDR3 sequences listed, around a fifth were seen once. The sample taken for sequencing was blood. These TCRs come from a woman aged 70 to 79 with Graves' ophthalmopathy.

This clonotype was observed a handful of times. This chain links TRBV7-3 with TRBJ2-2, with 12 bases lining up with TRBD2. CDR1 is SGHTA, CDR2 FQGTGA, per germline. With 6 bases clipped from V and 1 base from J, the junction kept 6 bases outside the gene matches. This CDR3 comprises 17 residues. CDR3 protein: CASRRTSGIQNTGELFF. The CDR3 DNA sequence: TGTGCCAGCAGACGGACTAGCGGGATACAGAACACCGGGGAGCTGTTTTTT.

The rearrangement uses TRBV20-1 and TRBJ2-7; a possible D gene is TRBD1 (5 bases). Germline CDR1 and CDR2: DFQATT and SNEGSKA (reference sequence). The length of the CDR3 is 14 residues. V lost 0 bases to trimming and J lost 4 bases, with 13 bases between them. CDR3 protein: CSARDLRGPYEQYF. The CDR3 DNA reads TGCAGTGCTAGAGACCTTAGGGGTCCATACGAGCAGTACTTC.

This clonotype turned up a few times. The rearrangement uses TRBV30 and TRBJ2-7, with 8 bases that match TRBD2. Trimming cost V 0 bases and J 2 bases; bases outside gene matches: 6. This CDR3 spans 15 amino acids. Germline V lookup: CDR1 GTSNPN, CDR2 SVGIG (reference sequence). The CDR3 nucleotides read TGTGCCTGGAGTGTGGGGATAGCGGGACCCTACGAGCAGTACTTC. It specifies CAWSVGIAGPYEQYF. The complete variable domain, with remaining parts taken from reference TRBV30 and TRBJ2-7, reads SQTIHQWPATLVQPVGSPLSLECTVEGTSNPNLYWYRQAAGRGLQLLFYSVGIGQISSEVPQNLSASRPQDRQFILSSKKLLLSDSGFYLCAWSVGIAGPYEQYFGPGTRLTVT.

The sample holds many counts of this clonotype. The rearrangement links TRBV7-2 to TRBJ2-3; D is perhaps TRBD2 (5 bases). This CDR3 is 16 amino acids long. Per germline, CDR1 SGHTA and CDR2 FQGNSA. Between the trimmed V and J ends, which lost 2 bases and 3 bases, there was a span of 15 bases. CDR3 DNA sequence: TGTGCCAGCAGCTTACTCGCGGGCTATATAACAGATACGCAGTATTTT. It encodes CASSLLAGYITDTQYF.

This clonotype was counted once. This sequence joins TRBV4-2 and TRBJ2-5; D is undetermined. The tail of the sequence fits TRBJ2-1 better, so the J call may be wrong. CDR1 and CDR2 from the germline V gene are LGHNA and YNFKEQ. The CDR3 is 14 amino acids. CDR3 sequence reads: CASSQDGPLGSQFF. The CDR3, as DNA: TGTGCCAGCAGCCAAGATGGACCCCTAGGGTCCCAGTTCTTC.

This clonotype came up many times. V gene TRBV2 combines with J gene TRBJ2-3; 7 positions match TRBD1. CDR1 SNHLY and CDR2 FYNNEI come from the germline V gene. The CDR3 is 15 residues long. V was pared by 5 bases and J by 3 bases, with 8 bases of the junction left unmatched. In DNA, the CDR3 is TGTGCCAGCAGTAAGGGGGCTAGACGGACAGATACGCAGTATTTT. It specifies CASSKGARRTDTQYF.

This clonotype was observed a few times. This chain uses TRBV7-9 with TRBJ2-5, with 9 nucleotides matching TRBD1. In germline, CDR1 is SEHNR, CDR2 FQNEAQ (reference sequence). Trimming cost V 5 bases and J 4 bases; bases outside gene matches: 8. The CDR3 spans 15 residues. DNA for the CDR3: TGTGCCAGCAGCATACAGGGGGCCAGGGGAGAGACCCAGTACTTC. Amino acids: CASSIQGARGETQYF.

This clonotype has a count of ten or more. The rearrangement joins TRBV28 to TRBJ1-5; D is unresolved. Trimming stripped 3 bases from V and 0 bases from J, with 15 bases between. CDR3 length equals 17 residues. Germline V CDR1 and CDR2: MDHEN, SYDVKM. The CDR3: CASSLARLDYSNQPQHF. The CDR3 nucleotides are TGTGCCAGCAGTTTGGCCCGGCTTGACTATAGCAATCAGCCCCAGCATTTT.

The genes are TRBV30 and TRBJ2-5; D remains unclear. V was trimmed by 5 bases and J by 0 bases, leaving 10 bases between them. The CDR3 consists of 13 residues. Per germline, CDR1 GTSNPN and CDR2 SVGIG (reference sequence). CDR3 in amino acids: CAWLDRNQETQYF. Written as DNA, the CDR3 is TGTGCCTGGTTGGACCGAAACCAAGAGACCCAGTACTTC. Supplemented by reference TRBV30 and TRBJ2-5, the full variable domain reads SQTIHQWPATLVQPVGSPLSLECTVEGTSNPNLYWYRQAAGRGLQLLFYSVGIGQISSEVPQNLSASRPQDRQFILSSKKLLLSDSGFYLCAWLDRNQETQYFGPGTRLLVL.

This clonotype occurred a few times. The chain uses TRBV7-9 and TRBJ1-6, with a possible D match to TRBD1 (6 bases). Between the trimmed V and J ends, which lost 0 bases and 0 bases, there was a span of 18 bases. The CDR3 sequence is 20 residues long. Per the germline V gene, CDR1 is SEHNR and CDR2 is FQNEAQ (reference sequence). CDR3 loop: CASSLARAGVRSSYNSPLHF. The CDR3 coding sequence is TGTGCCAGCAGCTTAGCGCGGGCAGGGGTCAGGAGCTCCTATAATTCACCCCTCCACTTT.

The V call is TRBV10-1, the J call TRBJ2-3; the D is unclear. In germline, CDR1 is WNHNN, CDR2 SYGVQD (reference sequence). The V gene lost 4 bases and the J gene lost 6 bases, with 11 bases spanning the gap. There are 13 residues in the CDR3. The CDR3 protein is CASSVTQGDTQYF. CDR3 in DNA: TGCGCCAGCAGTGTGACTCAAGGGGATACGCAGTATTTT.

The chain is built from TRBV7-2 and TRBJ2-3, with TRBD2 identical over 11 bases. CDR1 and CDR2 (germline): SGHTA, FQGNSA. Trimming took 0 bases from V and 4 from J; bases not matched to a gene: 9. The CDR3 totals 18 residues. CDR3 amino acids: CASSLAPSLAGESDTQYF. Written as DNA, the CDR3 is TGTGCCAGCAGCTTAGCGCCTTCACTAGCGGGAGAATCAGATACGCAGTATTTT.

The rearrangement links TRBV6-2 or TRBV6-3 to TRBJ1-1; D is unclear. Germline CDR1 is MNHEY and CDR2 is SVGEGT. V was shortened by 2 bases and J by 10 bases, with 14 bases between the two germline ends. CDR3 length: 13 amino acids. The CDR3, as DNA: TGTGCCAGCAGTTACGTGCCAGGCCTCCCAGCTTTCTTT. Translation: CASSYVPGLPAFF.

This clonotype was observed a single time. The gene calls are TRBV6-7 and TRBJ2-2; D is perhaps TRBD2 (6 bases). TRBV6-7 falls under the ORF class, with uncertain function. Trimming removed 2 bases from V and 0 bases from J, with 16 bases in between. The CDR3 contains 18 residues. The DNA for the CDR3 is TGTGCCAGCAGTTACGAGGACTACCGACACCCGAACACCGGGGAGCTGTTTTTT. As protein: CASSYEDYRHPNTGELFF.

The chain couples TRBV6-1 to TRBJ1-1, with a tentative D call TRBD1 (6 bases). Trimming took off 6 bases at V and 3 bases at J, with 17 bases between the two ends. Germline V gene sequence: CDR1 MNHNS, CDR2 SASEGT. CDR3 length equals 15 residues. In DNA, the CDR3 is TGTGCCAGCAGACCGACATGGGGGGCGGACACTGAAGCTTTCTTT. Its translation is CASRPTWGADTEAFF.

This clonotype has a count of ten or more. This sequence joins TRBV12-3 or TRBV12-4 and TRBJ2-1; TRBD2 matches 10 bases. V gave up 1 base and J gave up 4 bases; unmatched junction bases: 1. The CDR3 consists of 15 residues. Here the CDR3 reads CASSLEGLAYNEQFF. The CDR3 DNA is TGTGCCAGCAGTTTAGAGGGACTAGCGTACAATGAGCAGTTCTTC.

The chain is built from TRBV30 and TRBJ1-6; 10 bases line up with TRBD1. The CDR3 covers 15 residues. Unmatched junction bases numbered 11, after V lost 5 bases and J lost 10 bases. Germline V gene sequence: CDR1 GTSNPN, CDR2 SVGIG (reference sequence). CDR3 region: CAWGTGVGLGSPLHF. The CDR3 DNA follows: TGTGCCTGGGGGACAGGGGTTGGGCTGGGGTCACCCCTCCACTTT.

A few counts support this clonotype. The gene calls are TRBV20-1 and TRBJ2-1; perhaps TRBD2 as D (6 bases). Germline V CDR1 and CDR2: DFQATT, SNEGSKA (reference sequence). The CDR3 is made up of 14 amino acids. The ends were cut back, 4 bases at V and 0 bases at J, with 10 bases in the middle. The CDR3 loop reads CSAILGSSYNEQFF. The CDR3 DNA is TGCAGTGCTATCCTCGGGAGCTCCTACAATGAGCAGTTCTTC.

This clonotype showed up just a few times. The V and J genes are TRBV6-2 or TRBV6-3 and TRBJ1-5; D is perhaps TRBD1 (5 bases). This CDR3 has 15 residues. Trimming removed 7 bases from V and 2 bases from J, with 15 bases in between. The germline V gene has CDR1 MNHEY and CDR2 SVGEGT. CDR3 sequence reads: CASNTVGAGNQPQHF. The CDR3 DNA reads as TGTGCCAGCAACACGGTAGGGGCGGGCAATCAGCCCCAGCATTTT.

This clonotype was observed many times. The chain recombines TRBV5-1 with TRBJ2-3; tentative D call: TRBD1 (6 bases). The CDR3 totals 14 residues. Trimming stripped 2 bases from V and 6 bases from J, with 13 bases between. The V gene's germline CDR1 is SGHRS and CDR2 YFSETQ. CDR3 sequence reads: CASSLEGGLDTQYF. CDR3 bases: TGCGCCAGCAGCTTAGAAGGGGGTCTGGATACGCAGTATTTT.

A few counts support this clonotype. The genes are TRBV7-8 and TRBJ1-4; 7 positions match TRBD1. The J segment lost 8 bases and the V segment lost 5 bases, leaving 17 bases of the junction unmatched. Germline V gene lookup returns CDR1 SGHVS and CDR2 FQNEAQ. This CDR3 spans 17 amino acids. CDR3 coding DNA: TGTGCCAGCAGCCCCTATATGGTACGGACAGGTGGCGAAAAACTGTTTTTT. Its translation is CASSPYMVRTGGEKLFF. Combining the CDR3 with reference TRBV7-8 and TRBJ1-4 gives the whole variable domain GAGVSQSPRYKVAKRGQDVALRCDPISGHVSLFWYQQALGQGPEFLTYFQNEAQLDKSGLPSDRFFAERPEGSVSTLKIQRTQQEDSAVYLCASSPYMVRTGGEKLFFGSGTQLSVL.